Below are 4 T cell receptor beta chains sequenced from a single sample in a study of blood T cell repertoires in COVID-19. Here immunoSEQ multiplex PCR was the method, and the copy in TCRdb shows in-frame clones only, minus some. The sample includes 200,000 to 250,000 clones, approximately 91% of them seen just once. Sequencing was performed on peripheral blood. These receptors came from a woman aged 55-70 years with acute or convalescent COVID-19.

The chain is built from TRBV5-4 and TRBJ1-1; possibly TRBD1 for D (5 bases). V shed 1 base and J shed 1 base, with 11 bases lying between them. CDR3 length: 15 amino acids. CDR1 is SGHNT and CDR2 is YYREEE in the germline V gene (reference sequence). The CDR3 is CASSLPGKGNTEAFF. The CDR3 DNA reads TGTGCCAGCAGCTTGCCAGGGAAGGGGAACACTGAAGCTTTCTTT.

V gene TRBV5-1 combines with J gene TRBJ2-5; D gene uncertain. Per the germline V gene, CDR1 is SGHRS and CDR2 is YFSETQ. This CDR3 is built from 12 residues. Trimming removed 4 bases at V and 5 bases at J, with 9 bases between. The CDR3 coding sequence is TGCGCCAGCAGCGCGAGTTGGGAGACCCAGTACTTC. This translates into CASSASWETQYF.

This clone was seen only once. This rearrangement joins TRBV6-6 to TRBJ2-7; tentatively, D is TRBD1 (6 bases). V lost 5 bases and J lost 3, with 23 bases in between. The CDR3 runs 17 residues. Germline V gene lookup returns CDR1 MNHNY and CDR2 SVGAGI (reference sequence). The CDR3 region is CASSPLGPIRGLYEQYF. In nucleotides, the CDR3 is TGTGCCAGCAGTCCCCTGGGTCCAATCAGGGGCCTCTACGAGCAGTACTTC.

The rearrangement uses TRBV9 and TRBJ1-1; TRBD1 matches at 7 bases. Germline trimming cut 3 bases from V and 5 bases from J; bases unmatched to any gene: 4. CDR1 is SGDLS, CDR2 YYNGEE, per germline. CDR3 length: 13 amino acids. CDR3 residues: CASSARQGTEAFF. As DNA, the CDR3 is TGTGCCAGCAGCGCTCGACAGGGAACTGAAGCTTTCTTT.